This entry features one T cell receptor (beta chain) sequence. Its matching antigen is unknown. This entry comes from a study of T cell repertoires in cytomegalovirus infection. In the study overall: Through public TCR beta signatures, both CMV infection and matching HLA type were indicated. Study-wide results and caveats: Predominance within the ex vivo response was attributable to HLA-C-restricted CMV-specific TCR beta clonotypes. Carriers of CMV plus the relevant HLA were identified by cumulative public TCR beta family frequency.

TCRdb processed the reads anew with MiXCR; each CDR3 protein has one entry. There are approximately 290,000 distinct CDR3 sequences in the sample; about 25% occur only once, and approximately 13% lies in the top ten. The CDR3 contains 16 residues. The V gene's germline CDR1 is MNHEY and CDR2 SVGEGT. V lost 2 bases and J lost 1; bases outside the gene matches: 4. The V call is TRBV6-2 or TRBV6-3, the J call TRBJ2-1; 8 bases align to TRBD2. The specimen sequenced was PBMCs. The sequence was obtained from a human donor in good health (CMV status not recorded). Some clones in this sample may be carry-over from other donors' samples. As DNA, the CDR3 is TGTGCCAGCAGTTACGCTAGCGGGCTGTCCTACAATGAGCAGTTCTTC. Encoded protein: CASSYASGLSYNEQFF.